This T cell receptor (beta chain) was sequenced for a study of T cells after yellow fever vaccination. General study results and limits: Once the booster was given, most primary-vaccination clones reappeared, at roughly 96% for CD4 and over 85% for CD8. A limited proportion of clonotypes was detected within both the CD4 and CD8 compartments.

Of note for this clonotype: As yet, its antigen is unknown.

Trimming took 0 bases from V and 7 from J, leaving 7 bases between them. Germline CDR1 GTSNPN, CDR2 SVGIG (reference sequence). The CDR3 sequence is 11 residues long. Each CDR3 protein gets one entry after TCRdb re-called the 5' RACE reads with MiXCR. The sample carries 300,000 or so distinct CDR3 sequences, 3.5% to 4.5% recorded once. The material sequenced was PBMCs, taken 5 days after the yellow fever booster vaccination. This sequence originates from a young man who received the YFV17D yellow fever vaccine. The chain uses TRBV30 and TRBJ2-7; possibly TRBD2 for D (6 bases). The CDR3 sequence: CAWSVGGEQYF. The CDR3, as DNA: TGTGCCTGGAGTGTCGGGGGAGAGCAGTACTTC. Full variable domain (outside the CDR3, taken from reference TRBV30 and TRBJ2-7): SQTIHQWPATLVQPVGSPLSLECTVEGTSNPNLYWYRQAAGRGLQLLFYSVGIGQISSEVPQNLSASRPQDRQFILSSKKLLLSDSGFYLCAWSVGGEQYFGPGTRLTVT.